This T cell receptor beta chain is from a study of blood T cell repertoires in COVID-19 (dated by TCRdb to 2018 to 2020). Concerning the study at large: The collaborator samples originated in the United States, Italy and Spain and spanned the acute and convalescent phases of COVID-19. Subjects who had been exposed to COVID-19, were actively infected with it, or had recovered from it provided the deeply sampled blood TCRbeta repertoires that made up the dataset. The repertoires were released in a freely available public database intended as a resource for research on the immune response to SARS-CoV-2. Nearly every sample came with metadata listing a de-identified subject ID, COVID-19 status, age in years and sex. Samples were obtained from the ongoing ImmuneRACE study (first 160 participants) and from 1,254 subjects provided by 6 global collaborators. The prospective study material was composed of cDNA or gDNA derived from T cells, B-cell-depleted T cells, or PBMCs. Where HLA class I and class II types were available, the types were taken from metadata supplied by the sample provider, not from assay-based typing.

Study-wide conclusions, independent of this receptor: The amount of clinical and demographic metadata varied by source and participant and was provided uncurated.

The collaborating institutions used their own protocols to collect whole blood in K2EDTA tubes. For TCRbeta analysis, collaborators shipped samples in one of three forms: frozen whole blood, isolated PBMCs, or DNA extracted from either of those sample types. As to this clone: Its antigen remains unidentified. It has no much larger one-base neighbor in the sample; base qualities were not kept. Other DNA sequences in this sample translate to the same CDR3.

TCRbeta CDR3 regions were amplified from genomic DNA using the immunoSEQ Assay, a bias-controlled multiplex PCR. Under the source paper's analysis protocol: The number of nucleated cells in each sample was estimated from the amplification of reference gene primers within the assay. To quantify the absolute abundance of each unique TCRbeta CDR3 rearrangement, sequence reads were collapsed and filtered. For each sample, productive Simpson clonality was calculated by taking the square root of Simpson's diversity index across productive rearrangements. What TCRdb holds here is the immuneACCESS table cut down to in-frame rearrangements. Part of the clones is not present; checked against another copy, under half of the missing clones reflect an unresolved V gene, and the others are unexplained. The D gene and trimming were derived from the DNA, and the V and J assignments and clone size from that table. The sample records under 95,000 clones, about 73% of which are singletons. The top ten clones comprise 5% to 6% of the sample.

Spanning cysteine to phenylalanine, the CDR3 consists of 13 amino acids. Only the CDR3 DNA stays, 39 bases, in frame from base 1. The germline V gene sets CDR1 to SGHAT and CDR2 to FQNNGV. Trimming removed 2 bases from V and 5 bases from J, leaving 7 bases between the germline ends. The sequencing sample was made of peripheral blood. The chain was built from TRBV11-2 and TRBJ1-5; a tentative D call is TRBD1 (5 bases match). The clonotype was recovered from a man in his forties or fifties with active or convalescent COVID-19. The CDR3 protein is CASSLSGDQPQHF. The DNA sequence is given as TGTGCCAGCAGCTTATCGGGGGATCAGCCCCAGCATTTT.